One and the same sample provided the 30 T cell receptor beta chains below, sequenced in a study of blood T cells in healthy people across ages. Next came a second PCR, run for about 7 to 12 cycles, which used a sample-barcoded 5' primer along with a J-beta primer mix. One entry per CDR3 protein, called by TCRdb with MiXCR from the 5' RACE reads. The repertoire includes hundreds of thousands of distinct CDR3 sequences, around 41% of them detected once, and 25% to 30% sits in the top ten. The sample comprised blood. Every receptor here comes from a man of 80 years or more in good health.

This clonotype appeared a few times. V is TRBV14 and J is TRBJ1-2, with TRBD1 identical over 10 bases. The germline gives CDR1 SGHDN, CDR2 FVKESK. The J segment lost 4 bases and the V segment lost 4 bases, leaving 15 bases of the junction unmatched. The CDR3 spans 18 residues. The CDR3 DNA reads TGTGCCAGCAGCCCCGGGACAGGGGTGCTTATAAATTTCTATGGCTACACCTTC. Protein: CASSPGTGVLINFYGYTF. The variable domain in full, with the rest retrieved from reference TRBV14 and TRBJ1-2, is EAGVTQFPSHSVIEKGQTVTLRCDPISGHDNLYWYRRVMGKEIKFLLHFVKESKQDESGMPNNRFLAERTGGTYSTLKVQPAELEDSGVYFCASSPGTGVLINFYGYTFGSGTRLTVV.

This clonotype appeared a few times. This rearrangement joins TRBV25-1 to TRBJ2-5, with TRBD1 as a possible D gene (5 bases). This CDR3 has 16 residues. From germline, CDR1 is MGHDK and CDR2 SYGVNS. V lost 2 bases, J lost 5 bases, and 18 bases lay in between. The CDR3 reads CASSEPGARGTETQYF. The DNA for the CDR3 is TGTGCCAGCAGTGAACCTGGGGCTAGGGGAACGGAGACCCAGTACTTC.

This clonotype was detected a few times. V usage is TRBV4-2 and J usage is TRBJ2-1, with 10 nucleotides matching TRBD2. The J segment lost 2 bases and the V segment lost 0 bases, leaving 1 base of the junction unmatched. This CDR3 region has 16 residues. Germline values: CDR1 LGHNA, CDR2 YNFKEQ. Here the CDR3 DNA reads TGTGCCAGCAGCCAAGATCTAGCGGGGGCCTACAATGAGCAGTTCTTC. Amino acids: CASSQDLAGAYNEQFF.

This clonotype was picked up a small number of times. A much larger clone differs by one base, so this may be a read error. The chain employs TRBV29-1 and TRBJ2-5; 8 nucleotides align to TRBD2. Unmatched junction bases numbered 7, after V lost 0 bases and J lost 4 bases. This CDR3 comprises 15 residues. Per the germline V gene, CDR1 is SQVTM and CDR2 is ANQGSEA. The CDR3 protein is CSVEDPGLGPETQYF. For the CDR3, the DNA is TGCAGCGTTGAAGACCCGGGACTAGGGCCAGAGACCCAGTACTTC.

The chain recombines TRBV6-6 with TRBJ2-7, with TRBD2 matching over 7 bases. The CDR3 is 14 residues long. After removal of 6 bases from V and 7 bases from J, the junction contained 12 bases not matched to a gene. Germline CDR1 and CDR2: MNHNY and SVGAGI (reference sequence). CDR3 coding DNA: TGTGCCAGCAGGCGGGGAGGGCAGTTGCGTGAGCAGTACTTC. This codes for CASRRGGQLREQYF.

J is TRBJ2-3 and V is TRBV20-1; D may be TRBD2 (6 bases). Looked up from germline, CDR1 is DFQATT and CDR2 is SNEGSKA (reference sequence). With 0 bases removed from V and 2 bases from J, the gap between germline ends came to 24 bases. The CDR3 extends over 19 amino acids. This CDR3 is CSARDLGGDRLISTDTQYF. The DNA for the CDR3 is TGCAGTGCTAGAGATTTAGGAGGGGACCGACTAATATCCACAGATACGCAGTATTTT.

The V gene is TRBV7-2, the J gene TRBJ1-2; 8 positions agree with TRBD1. Germline CDR1 reads SGHTA; CDR2 reads FQGNSA. J lost 4 bases, V lost 5 bases, and 9 bases had no gene match. CDR3 size: 15 residues. The CDR3 region is CASSPRTGTGYGYTF. The CDR3 DNA follows: TGTGCCAGCAGCCCCCGGACAGGGACTGGCTATGGCTACACCTTC.

This clonotype was observed a handful of times. CDR3 DNA sequence: TGTGCCAGCAGCTTATCCAGGGGAGTAAAGGATACGCAGTATTTT. Amino acids: CASSLSRGVKDTQYF. The V gene is TRBV7-3, the J gene TRBJ2-3; possible D gene TRBD1, 6 bases. CDR1 is SGHTA, CDR2 FQGTGA, per germline. Trimming shortened V by 2 bases and J by 6 bases, and 15 bases separated the two germline ends. The length of the CDR3 is 15 residues.

The genes are TRBV6-6 and TRBJ2-1; the match to TRBD2 covers 8 bases. CDR1 is MNHNY, CDR2 SVGAGI, per germline (reference sequence). With V trimmed by 6 bases and J by 6 bases, 10 bases remained unmatched. This CDR3 has 15 residues. This CDR3 reads CASSLEGLVTNEQFF. The CDR3 nucleotides are TGTGCCAGCAGCCTGGAGGGACTAGTAACCAATGAGCAGTTCTTC.

The V call is TRBV28, the J call TRBJ1-2, with D perhaps TRBD1 (5 bases). V dropped 6 bases and J dropped 6 bases, with 26 bases sitting between them. Germline-derived CDR1 and CDR2 are MDHEN and SYDVKM. The CDR3 consists of 17 residues. CDR3 nucleotide sequence: TGTGCCAGCAGAACAGGTTTTATTTCGGTCGAGTGGGATGGCTACACCTTC. Its translation: CASRTGFISVEWDGYTF.

A note on this clonotype: Possible read error: a much larger clone is one base away. V is TRBV4-2 and J is TRBJ2-5; no firm D call. The V gene lost 0 bases and the J gene lost 4 bases, with 6 bases spanning the gap. Looked up from germline, CDR1 is LGHNA and CDR2 is YNFKEQ. The CDR3 is made up of 13 amino acids. The CDR3 coding sequence is TGTGCCAGCAGCCAAGACAGGATAGAGACCCAGTACTTC. Protein sequence: CASSQDRIETQYF.

A remark on this clonotype: It is likely a read error: a sequence one base away is far more abundant. J is TRBJ2-1 and V is TRBV20-1; no firm D call. The germline V gene encodes CDR1 DFQATT and CDR2 SNEGSKA (reference sequence). Trimming left V 5 bases short and J 13 bases short, with 15 bases between. The CDR3 loop spans 11 amino acids. CDR3 residues: CSAGSQETQFF. Written as DNA, the CDR3 is TGCAGTGCTGGATCTCAAGAGACCCAGTTCTTC.

Remarks on this clonotype: A single base separates this from a much larger clone, so it may be a read error. This chain connects TRBV4-2 to TRBJ2-5; D possibly corresponds to TRBD2 (5 bases). The CDR3 consists of 13 residues. Germline V gene lookup returns CDR1 LGHNA and CDR2 YNFKEQ. V lost 4 bases to trimming and J lost 11 bases, with 17 bases between them. The DNA of the CDR3 is TGTGCCAGCAGCCGGGCCGGACTGGATGAGCAGTACTTC. It translates to CASSRAGLDEQYF.

The chain is built from TRBV2 and TRBJ2-4; D could derive from TRBD1 or TRBD2 (5 bases each). The V and J ends lost 3 bases and 13 bases respectively, with 25 bases between them. Germline loops: CDR1 SNHLY, CDR2 FYNNEI. The CDR3 covers 16 residues. The CDR3 sequence: CASSDNQGLAGNEQYF. CDR3 bases: TGTGCCAGCAGTGATAATCAGGGTCTCGCGGGCAATGAGCAGTACTTC.

Notes on this clonotype: Relative to the germline gene, one junction end is altered; a read error may explain this. This chain joins TRBV7-3 and TRBJ2-3; no clear D gene. There are 13 residues in the CDR3. CDR1 and CDR2 (germline): SGHTA, FQGTGA. The CDR3 nucleotides read TGTGCCAGCAGCTTAACGGCATCAGATGCGCAGTATTTT. Its protein product is CASSLTASDAQYF.

This clonotype was counted at least ten times. The rearrangement uses TRBV2 and TRBJ2-6, with D unclear. This CDR3 is built from 15 residues. V gave up 6 bases and J gave up 2 bases, with 11 bases separating them. Germline V gene lookup returns CDR1 SNHLY and CDR2 FYNNEI. CDR3: CASSLSGAGANVLTF. Here the CDR3 DNA reads TGTGCCAGCAGCCTGTCGGGTGCTGGGGCCAACGTCCTGACTTTC.

The chain carries TRBV6-1 and TRBJ1-4; unclear D gene. The CDR3 is 12 amino acids. CDR1 MNHNS and CDR2 SASEGT come from the germline V gene. V was clipped by 8 bases and J by 7 bases, with 11 bases between them. The CDR3 DNA follows: TGTGCCAGCCAGCCGGGTCCTGAAAAACTGTTTTTT. As protein: CASQPGPEKLFF.

This clonotype was observed a handful of times. The chain recombines TRBV20-1 with TRBJ2-7; 11 bases agree with TRBD2. The CDR3 extends over 14 amino acids. J lost 3 bases, V lost 6 bases, and 7 bases had no gene match. Germline loops: CDR1 DFQATT, CDR2 SNEGSKA (reference sequence). Written as DNA, the CDR3 is TGCAGTGCGACACCGGGACTAGCGGACTACGAGCAGTACTTC. It encodes CSATPGLADYEQYF.

This clonotype came up a few times. As DNA, the CDR3 is TGTGCCAGCAGCTCCCGGGGGGGAAGGGGACAGGGGAGGAACACTGAAGCTTTCTTT. This sequence encodes CASSSRGGRGQGRNTEAFF. The rearrangement links TRBV7-8 to TRBJ1-1, with 10 bases matching TRBD1. Trimming cost V 4 bases and J 1 base; bases outside gene matches: 15. Germline loops: CDR1 SGHVS, CDR2 FQNEAQ. This CDR3 has 19 amino acids.

Only a few counts were recorded for this clonotype. CDR3 in DNA: TGCAGTGCTAACCGCGATAGCGGGAGCGTCGCCTACGAGCAGTACTTC. It yields the protein CSANRDSGSVAYEQYF. This chain joins TRBV20-1 and TRBJ2-7; 9 bases align to TRBD2. The CDR3 consists of 16 residues. CDR1 and CDR2 from the germline V gene are DFQATT and SNEGSKA (reference sequence). Trimming took 4 bases from V and 2 from J; bases not matched to a gene: 12.

The V and J genes are TRBV3-1 and TRBJ2-5; the match to TRBD1 covers 7 bases. The CDR3 totals 16 residues. J was trimmed by 1 base and V by 0 bases; bases with no gene match: 5. The V gene's germline CDR1 is LGHDT and CDR2 YNNKEL (reference sequence). The CDR3 sequence: CASSQDPGQVQETQYF. The CDR3 DNA reads TGTGCCAGCAGCCAAGACCCCGGACAGGTCCAAGAGACCCAGTACTTC.

The chain employs TRBV2 and TRBJ2-7; tentatively, D is TRBD1 (6 bases). The CDR3 has 13 residues. V shed 9 bases and J shed 0 bases, with 12 bases lying between them. The germline V gene encodes CDR1 SNHLY and CDR2 FYNNEI. The CDR3 sequence is CARTRQASYEQYF. CDR3 nucleotide sequence: TGTGCCAGAACTCGACAGGCCTCCTACGAGCAGTACTTC.

The chain uses TRBV20-1 and TRBJ2-1, with 16 bases matching TRBD2. CDR1 and CDR2 (germline): DFQATT, SNEGSKA (reference sequence). The CDR3 extends over 17 amino acids. V was pared by 6 bases and J by 8 bases, with 13 bases of the junction left unmatched. CDR3 amino acids: CSATAPGLAGGLDEQFF. The CDR3 nucleotides read TGCAGTGCGACGGCACCGGGACTAGCGGGGGGGTTGGATGAGCAGTTCTTC.

The chain's CDR3 is CAWSSGVNQPQHF. The CDR3 DNA sequence: TGTGCCTGGAGTTCTGGGGTTAATCAGCCCCAGCATTTT. The chain links TRBV30 to TRBJ1-5; no firm D call. CDR1 and CDR2 (germline): GTSNPN, SVGIG (reference sequence). The CDR3 is 13 amino acids. Trimming shortened V by 2 bases and J by 4 bases, and 9 bases separated the two germline ends.

This clonotype was seen ten or more times. The chain uses TRBV24-1 and TRBJ2-5; D might be TRBD2 (7 bases). V was cut by 6 bases and J by 11 bases, with 27 bases left in between. CDR1 KGHDR and CDR2 SFDVKD come from the germline V gene. CDR3 length equals 16 residues. CDR3 sequence: CATSQVDSGVANEQYF. The CDR3, as DNA: TGTGCCACCAGTCAAGTGGACAGCGGGGTGGCTAATGAGCAGTACTTC.

The chain joins TRBV13 to TRBJ2-3; TRBD1 matches at 7 bases. The length of the CDR3 is 14 residues. The germline CDR1 and CDR2 sequences are PRHDT and FYEKMQ (reference sequence). Trimming cost V 5 bases and J 3 bases; bases outside gene matches: 5. CDR3 amino acids: CASSAGGRTDTQYF. DNA for the CDR3: TGTGCCAGCAGCGCAGGGGGTCGGACAGATACGCAGTATTTT. The full variable domain, completed using reference TRBV13 and TRBJ2-3, is AAGVIQSPRHLIKEKRETATLKCYPIPRHDTVYWYQQGPGQDPQFLISFYEKMQSDKGSIPDRFSAQQFSDYHSELNMSSLELGDSALYFCASSAGGRTDTQYFGPGTRLTVL.

V and J are TRBV7-2 and TRBJ2-7, with 8 bases that match TRBD2. From germline, CDR1 is SGHTA and CDR2 FQGNSA. This CDR3 is built from 17 residues. Trimming removed 7 bases from V and 0 bases from J; junction bases left unmatched: 14. The CDR3 sequence: CASNPKATSDVSYEQYF. The CDR3 coding sequence is TGTGCCAGCAACCCCAAAGCGACTAGCGATGTCTCCTACGAGCAGTACTTC.

This chain links TRBV29-1 with TRBJ2-1, with 9 bases fitting TRBD2. Germline trimming cut 5 bases from V and 5 bases from J; bases unmatched to any gene: 10. The CDR3 extends over 15 amino acids. Germline V gene sequence: CDR1 SQVTM, CDR2 ANQGSEA. The CDR3 nucleotides read TGCAGCGTTCAAGGCCGACTAGCGGCTAACAATGAGCAGTTCTTC. Protein sequence: CSVQGRLAANNEQFF.

The chain carries TRBV28 and TRBJ2-7; D call uncertain. This CDR3 has 14 amino acids. CDR1 MDHEN and CDR2 SYDVKM come from the germline V gene. V gave up 5 bases and J gave up 3 bases, with 14 bases separating them. The DNA for the CDR3 is TGTGCCAGCAGTCCGCCTCTGGGTGTCTACGAGCAGTACTTC. This translates into CASSPPLGVYEQYF.

As regards this clonotype: A much bigger clone sits one base away, suggesting this may be a read error. The chain recombines TRBV29-1 with TRBJ2-1; 7 nucleotides agree with TRBD1. There are 13 residues in the CDR3. Germline V gene sequence: CDR1 SQVTM, CDR2 ANQGSEA. The CDR3 DNA follows: TGCAGCAGCCGGGACAGAGACTACAATGAGCAGTCCTTC. It specifies CSSRDRDYNEQSF.